The 17 T cell receptor beta chains in this list originate from one sample, sequenced in a study of CD8 T cells in Susac syndrome. It was with random hexamers that 0.5 to 1 ug RNA was reverse transcribed. TCRdb re-called the immunoSEQ multiplex PCR reads through MiXCR, storing one row per CDR3 protein. Counted here are more than 150,000 distinct CDR3 sequences, roughly 95% occurring once; the ten biggest clones make up more than 0.08%. The sequencing sample was made of CD4+ T cells from PBMCs. These receptor sequences come from a human donor with Susac syndrome.

The rearrangement joins TRBV19 to TRBJ1-1; D remains ambiguous. CDR1 and CDR2 from the germline V gene are LNHDA and SQIVND (reference sequence). The CDR3 spans 15 residues. The ends were cut back, 3 bases at V and 5 bases at J, with 16 bases in the middle. CDR3 sequence: CASSIPSSPGTEAFF. CDR3 in DNA: TGTGCCAGTAGTATCCCATCATCCCCGGGGACTGAAGCTTTCTTT.

The V call is TRBV7-2, the J call TRBJ1-5, with D perhaps TRBD1 (6 bases). This CDR3 has 13 amino acids. The V and J ends lost 5 bases and 7 bases respectively, with 12 bases between them. CDR1 is SGHTA and CDR2 is FQGNSA in the germline V gene. CDR3 bases: TGTGCCAGCAGCCGGGACATTCAACAGCCCCAGCATTTT. Protein: CASSRDIQQPQHF.

V gene TRBV29-1 combines with J gene TRBJ1-5; D not resolved. The CDR3 sequence is 14 residues long. Trimming shortened V by 5 bases and J by 2 bases, and 13 bases separated the two germline ends. Germline V CDR1 and CDR2: SQVTM, ANQGSEA. The DNA for the CDR3 is TGCAGCGTTTTGATGGGGAATGGCAATCAGCCCCAGCATTTT. This codes for CSVLMGNGNQPQHF.

This chain joins TRBV19 and TRBJ2-5; 9 bases align to TRBD1. The germline V gene encodes CDR1 LNHDA and CDR2 SQIVND (reference sequence). V lost 6 bases and J lost 1; bases outside the gene matches: 9. This CDR3 is 16 amino acids long. The CDR3 is CASSPLDRGFQETQYF. For the CDR3, the DNA is TGTGCCAGTAGCCCATTAGACAGGGGGTTCCAAGAGACCCAGTACTTC.

V usage is TRBV11-2 and J usage is TRBJ2-2; 9 nucleotides line up with TRBD1. The length of the CDR3 is 17 residues. Germline V gene sequence: CDR1 SGHAT, CDR2 FQNNGV. The V segment lost 5 bases and the J segment 7 bases; nucleotides outside the gene matches: 14. DNA of the CDR3: TGTGCCAGCAGCCCTCCCGGGACAGGGCCCCTCGGCGGGGAGCTGTTTTTT. Translating gives CASSPPGTGPLGGELFF.

V is TRBV29-1 and J is TRBJ2-5, with D unclear. Germline V gene sequence: CDR1 SQVTM, CDR2 ANQGSEA. The CDR3 is made up of 13 amino acids. Trimming stripped 4 bases from V and 5 bases from J, with 14 bases between. The CDR3 DNA sequence: TGCAGCGTTGTAGGACCTTGGATGGAGACCCAGTACTTC. It specifies CSVVGPWMETQYF.

The chain is built from TRBV19 and TRBJ2-1; TRBD2 matches 7 bases. V shed 4 bases, J shed 3 bases, and the junction held 6 bases outside the gene matches. Germline V gives CDR1 LNHDA, CDR2 SQIVND (reference sequence). This CDR3 is 15 amino acids long. This chain's CDR3 is CASSTGTTLYNEQFF. The CDR3 coding sequence is TGTGCCAGTAGTACCGGGACTACCCTCTACAATGAGCAGTTCTTC.

This chain connects TRBV6-2 or TRBV6-3 to TRBJ1-5; TRBD1 aligns across 9 bases. The trim removed 10 bases at V and 0 bases at J, leaving 4 bases unmatched. The CDR3 has 14 amino acids. Per germline, CDR1 MNHEY and CDR2 SVGEGT. CDR3 in DNA: TGTGCCACCCGGACAGGGGATAGCAATCAGCCCCAGCATTTT. Its translation: CATRTGDSNQPQHF.

This chain joins TRBV12-3 or TRBV12-4 and TRBJ2-1; 9 nucleotides agree with TRBD2. V lost 6 bases to trimming and J lost 5 bases; unmatched junction nucleotides: 8. CDR3 size: 15 residues. The CDR3 sequence: CASSLTSGPNNEQFF. The CDR3 nucleotides are TGTGCCAGCAGCCTGACTAGCGGTCCTAACAATGAGCAGTTCTTC.

The genes are TRBV5-1 and TRBJ2-1; D is unclear. V shed 0 bases and J shed 0 bases, with 13 bases lying between them. The CDR3 spans 17 residues. The germline V gene has CDR1 SGHRS and CDR2 YFSETQ. The DNA of the CDR3 is TGCGCCAGCAGCTTGGTTCGGCAGCGAAGCTCCTACAATGAGCAGTTCTTC. The encoded protein is CASSLVRQRSSYNEQFF.

V usage is TRBV6-1 and J usage is TRBJ1-1; a possible D gene is TRBD1 (6 bases). The germline CDR1 and CDR2 sequences are MNHNS and SASEGT. The CDR3 is made up of 15 amino acids. Trimming took 4 bases from V and 6 from J, leaving 18 bases between them. The CDR3 nucleotides are TGTGCCAGCAGTGCGACCTATTTGGACAGACCTGAAGCTTTCTTT. Translating gives CASSATYLDRPEAFF.

V is TRBV27 and J is TRBJ1-4; D uncertain. Between the trimmed V and J ends, which lost 1 base and 8 bases, there was a span of 8 bases. Germline values: CDR1 MNHEY, CDR2 SMNVEV (reference sequence). The CDR3 totals 13 residues. The CDR3 reads CASSLLGAEKLFF. The CDR3 region has the DNA TGTGCCAGCAGTTTATTGGGAGCGGAAAAACTGTTTTTT.

The DNA for the CDR3 is TGTGCCAGCAGTTTACGGACCCGCCCCGGGTATACGCAGTATTTT. Encoded protein: CASSLRTRPGYTQYF. The chain employs TRBV28 and TRBJ2-3; no reliable D call. There are 15 residues in the CDR3. Germline V CDR1 and CDR2: MDHEN, SYDVKM. The V end lost 2 bases, the J end lost 7 bases, and 16 bases lay between the germline ends. The full variable domain, in which reference TRBV28 and TRBJ2-3 provide the parts outside the CDR3, is DVKVTQSSRYLVKRTGEKVFLECVQDMDHENMFWYRQDPGLGLRLIYFSYDVKMKEKGDIPEGYSVSREKKERFSLILESASTNQTSMYLCASSLRTRPGYTQYFGPGTRLTVL.

The genes are TRBV12-3 or TRBV12-4 and TRBJ2-2; 8 bases agree with TRBD2. The CDR3 is 16 amino acids. V dropped 5 bases and J dropped 1; count of bases not matched to a gene: 6. CDR3 protein: CASSPLAGGNTGELFF. The CDR3 DNA reads as TGTGCCAGCAGTCCCCTTGCGGGGGGGAACACCGGGGAGCTGTTTTTT.

V is TRBV6-2 or TRBV6-3 and J is TRBJ2-5; 7 bases match TRBD2. CDR1 MNHEY and CDR2 SVGEGT come from the germline V gene. Trimming took 7 bases from V and 2 from J; bases not matched to a gene: 4. This CDR3 contains 13 residues. CDR3 nucleotides: TGTGCCAGCACTCTAGCGGTACAAGAGACCCAGTACTTC. Translated, it gives CASTLAVQETQYF.

V is TRBV9 and J is TRBJ2-5; maybe TRBD2 (5 bases). CDR3 length equals 13 residues. Germline V gene lookup returns CDR1 SGDLS and CDR2 YYNGEE. Trimming removed 1 base at V and 9 bases at J, with 13 bases between. Written as DNA, the CDR3 is TGTGCCAGCAGCGTACGGTCCCCCGGGGCCCAGTACTTC. Protein product: CASSVRSPGAQYF.

The rearrangement links TRBV5-1 to TRBJ2-5; 8 bases are a match to TRBD1. Germline V gene sequence: CDR1 SGHRS, CDR2 YFSETQ. Germline trimming cut 4 bases from V and 4 bases from J; bases unmatched to any gene: 9. The CDR3 sequence is 15 residues long. The CDR3: CASSLGQDSGETQYF. Written as DNA, the CDR3 is TGCGCCAGCAGCCTGGGACAGGACTCAGGAGAGACCCAGTACTTC.